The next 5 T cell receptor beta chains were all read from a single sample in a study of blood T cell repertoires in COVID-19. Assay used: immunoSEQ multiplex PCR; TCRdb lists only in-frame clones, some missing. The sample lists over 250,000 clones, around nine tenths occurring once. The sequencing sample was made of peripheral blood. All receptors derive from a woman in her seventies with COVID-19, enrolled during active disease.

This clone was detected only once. In DNA, the CDR3 is TGTGCCAGTAGTCTCCGACTAGCGGAGATCCAAGAGACCCAGTACTTC. Translation: CASSLRLAEIQETQYF. V and J are TRBV19 and TRBJ2-5, with 9 bases aligning to TRBD2. J gave up 1 base and V 5 bases, and 8 bases lay outside the gene matches. Per the germline V gene, CDR1 is LNHDA and CDR2 is SQIVND (reference sequence). This CDR3 is 16 amino acids long.

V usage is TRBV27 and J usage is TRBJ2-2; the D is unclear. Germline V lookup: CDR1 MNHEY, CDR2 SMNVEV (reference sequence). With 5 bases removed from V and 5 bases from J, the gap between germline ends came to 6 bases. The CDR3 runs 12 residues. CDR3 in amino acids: CASSRLTGELFF. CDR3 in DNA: TGTGCCAGCAGTCGACTGACCGGGGAGCTGTTTTTT.

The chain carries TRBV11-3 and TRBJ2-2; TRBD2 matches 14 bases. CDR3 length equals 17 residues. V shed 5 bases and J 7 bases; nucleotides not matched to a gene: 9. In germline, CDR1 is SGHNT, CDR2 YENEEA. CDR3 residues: CASSPRTSGRIDGELFF. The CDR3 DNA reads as TGTGCCAGCAGCCCAAGGACTAGCGGGAGGATAGACGGGGAGCTGTTTTTT.

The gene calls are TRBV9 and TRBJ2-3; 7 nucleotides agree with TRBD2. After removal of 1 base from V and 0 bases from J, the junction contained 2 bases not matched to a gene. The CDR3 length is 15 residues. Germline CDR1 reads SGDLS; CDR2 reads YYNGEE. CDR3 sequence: CASSVTSVSTDTQYF. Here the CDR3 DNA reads TGTGCCAGCAGCGTAACTAGCGTAAGCACAGATACGCAGTATTTT. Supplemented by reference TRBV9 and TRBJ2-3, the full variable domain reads DSGVTQTPKHLITATGQRVTLRCSPRSGDLSVYWYQQSLDQGLQFLIQYYNGEERAKGNILERFSAQQFPDLHSELNLSSLELGDSALYFCASSVTSVSTDTQYFGPGTRLTVL.

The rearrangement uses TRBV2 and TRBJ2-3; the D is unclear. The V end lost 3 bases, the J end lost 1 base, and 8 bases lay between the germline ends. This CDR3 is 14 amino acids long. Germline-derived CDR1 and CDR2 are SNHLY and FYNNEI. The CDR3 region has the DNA TGTGCCAGCAGTGAGGTGGTAGGCACAGATACGCAGTATTTT. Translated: CASSEVVGTDTQYF.